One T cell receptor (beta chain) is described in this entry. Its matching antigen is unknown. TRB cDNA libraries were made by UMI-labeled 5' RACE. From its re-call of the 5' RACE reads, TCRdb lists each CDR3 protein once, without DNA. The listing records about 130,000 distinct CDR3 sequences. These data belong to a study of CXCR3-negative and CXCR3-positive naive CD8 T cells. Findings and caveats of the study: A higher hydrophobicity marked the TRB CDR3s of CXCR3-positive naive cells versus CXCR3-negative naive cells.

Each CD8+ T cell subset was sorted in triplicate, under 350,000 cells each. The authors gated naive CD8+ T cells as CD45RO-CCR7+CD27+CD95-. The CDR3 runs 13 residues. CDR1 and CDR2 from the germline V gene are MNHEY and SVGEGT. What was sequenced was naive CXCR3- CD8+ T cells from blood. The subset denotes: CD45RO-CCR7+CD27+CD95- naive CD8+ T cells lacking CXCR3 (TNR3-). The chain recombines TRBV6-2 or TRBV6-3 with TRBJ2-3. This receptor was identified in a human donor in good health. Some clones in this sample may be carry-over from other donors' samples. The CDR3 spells CASSYYSTDTQYF.